This T cell receptor beta chain was documented in a study of regulatory and conventional T cells in RAG deficiency. Study outcomes and limitations: Shannon entropy was markedly lower and Simpson indices higher in RAG-deficient patients than control T-cell subsets.

Per germline, CDR1 MNHEY and CDR2 SMNVEV (reference sequence). V shed 6 bases and J 2 bases; nucleotides not matched to a gene: 8. The length of the CDR3 is 16 residues. As for this clone: What it recognizes is unknown.

Blood CD4+ CD25-high CD127-low regulatory T cells supplied the genomic DNA template. The assay was immunoSEQ multiplex PCR, and TCRdb's table has in-frame clones only and misses some. The repertoire holds tens of thousands of clones, with around nine tenths as singletons. A further study also used this sample, focusing on regulatory T cells. From that study: Primers: 52 TRBV forward and 13 TRBJ reverse.

The sequenced sample was Tregs sorted from blood. This chain connects TRBV27 to TRBJ2-2, with 8 nucleotides matching TRBD1. The sequence derives from a human donor in good health. The CDR3 loop reads CASSSSGTGNTGELFF. The CDR3 DNA reads TGTGCCAGCAGCTCCTCCGGGACAGGTAACACCGGGGAGCTGTTTTTT.